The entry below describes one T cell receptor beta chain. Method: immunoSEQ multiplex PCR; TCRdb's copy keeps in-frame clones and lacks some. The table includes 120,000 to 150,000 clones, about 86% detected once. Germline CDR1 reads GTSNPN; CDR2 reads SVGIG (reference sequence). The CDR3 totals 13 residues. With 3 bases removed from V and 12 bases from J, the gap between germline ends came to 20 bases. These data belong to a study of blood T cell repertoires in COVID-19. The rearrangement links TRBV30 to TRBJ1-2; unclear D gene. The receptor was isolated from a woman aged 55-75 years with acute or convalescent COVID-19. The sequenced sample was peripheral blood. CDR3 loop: CAWRGQVVATDTF. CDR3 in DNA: TGTGCCTGGAGGGGTCAGGTGGTGGCTACGGACACCTTC. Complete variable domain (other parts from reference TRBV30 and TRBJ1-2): SQTIHQWPATLVQPVGSPLSLECTVEGTSNPNLYWYRQAAGRGLQLLFYSVGIGQISSEVPQNLSASRPQDRQFILSSKKLLLSDSGFYLCAWRGQVVATDTFGSGTRLTVV.